These 3 T cell receptor beta chains were sequenced from one sample in a study of blood T cell repertoires in COVID-19. TCRdb's copy holds only in-frame clones and misses some; the assay was immunoSEQ multiplex PCR. The table has about 410,000 clones, roughly 90% seen once. The sequenced sample consisted of peripheral blood. The receptors were sampled from a woman aged 40 to 50 with COVID-19, enrolled during active disease.

This chain joins TRBV28 and TRBJ1-3; D ambiguous. The V gene lost 7 bases and the J gene lost 0 bases, with 7 bases spanning the gap. This CDR3 contains 13 residues. Germline assignment: CDR1 MDHEN and CDR2 SYDVKM. The CDR3 sequence is CASKSSSGNTIYF. In DNA, the CDR3 is TGTGCCAGCAAGTCGAGCTCTGGAAACACCATATATTTT.

The chain is built from TRBV11-3 and TRBJ2-2; D remains unclear. This CDR3 is 16 amino acids long. V lost 2 bases to trimming and J lost 0 bases, with 10 bases between them. Germline V lookup: CDR1 SGHNT, CDR2 YENEEA. The CDR3 nucleotides are TGTGCCAGCAGCTTATACCCTGGAGCGAACACCGGGGAGCTGTTTTTT. Protein product: CASSLYPGANTGELFF. Supplemented by reference TRBV11-3 and TRBJ2-2, the full variable domain reads EAGVVQSPRYKIIEKKQPVAFWCNPISGHNTLYWYLQNLGQGPELLIRYENEEAVDDSQLPKDRFSAERLKGVDSTLKIQPAELGDSAVYLCASSLYPGANTGELFFGEGSRLTVL.

This clone has only one observation. This chain joins TRBV30 and TRBJ1-2, with D perhaps TRBD1 (5 bases). CDR1 is GTSNPN and CDR2 is SVGIG in the germline V gene (reference sequence). V shed 3 bases and J shed 8 bases, with 10 bases lying between them. There are 11 residues in the CDR3. CDR3 in amino acids: CAWSPGIGYTF. In DNA, the CDR3 is TGTGCCTGGAGCCCAGGGATCGGCTACACCTTC.